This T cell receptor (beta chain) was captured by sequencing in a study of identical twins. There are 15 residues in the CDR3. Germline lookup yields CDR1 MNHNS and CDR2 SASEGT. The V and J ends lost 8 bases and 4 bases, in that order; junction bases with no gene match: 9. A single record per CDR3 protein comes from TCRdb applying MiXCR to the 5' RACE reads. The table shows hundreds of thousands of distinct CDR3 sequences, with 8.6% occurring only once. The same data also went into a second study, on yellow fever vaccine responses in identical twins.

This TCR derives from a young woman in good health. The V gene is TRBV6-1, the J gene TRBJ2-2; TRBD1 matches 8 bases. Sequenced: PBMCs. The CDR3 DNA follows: TGTGCCAGCTCCTTTGGACAGGGAGGCACCGGGGAGCTGTTTTTT. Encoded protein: CASSFGQGGTGELFF.